Here is one T cell receptor (beta chain) with its context. TCRdb's copy holds only in-frame clones and misses some; the assay was immunoSEQ multiplex PCR. Of roughly 60,000 clones in the sample, 80% to 90% are singletons; the top ten hold about 4.5%. The sample is drawn from a study of OX40 agonist ivuxolimab in advanced cancers. V was cut by 3 bases and J by 0 bases, with 11 bases left in between. CDR1 is SEHNR, CDR2 FQNEAQ, per germline (reference sequence). The CDR3 contains 15 residues. The rearrangement links TRBV7-9 to TRBJ1-1; a possible D gene is TRBD1 (6 bases). The source was CD4+ or CD8+ T cells sorted from blood, collected in a trial of the OX40 agonist ivuxolimab. The receptor was derived from an adult with an advanced solid tumor such as melanoma, head and neck, liver or kidney cancer. The CDR3 DNA reads as TGTGCCAGCAGCTTGGACAGAGAAATGAACACTGAAGCTTTCTTT. This sequence encodes CASSLDREMNTEAFF.